Presented here are 19 T cell receptor beta chains from one specimen sequenced in a study of regulatory T cells in long-lasting Graves disease. Sample time point: newly diagnosed GD, antithyroid drugs for less than 3 months. After RNA was extracted from PBMCs, the TCR library was made from it. Relying on iRepertoire HTBI primers and Arm-PCR of CDR3 regions, the team built TCR beta libraries. TCRdb ran MiXCR on the multiplex PCR reads and lists one entry per CDR3 protein. The table includes about 320,000 distinct CDR3 sequences, roughly 18% detected once. Material: peripheral blood mononuclear cells (PBMCs), obtained at new diagnosis, from a patient treated with antithyroid drugs. The receptor source for this set is a female donor with Graves disease.

The J gene is TRBJ2-1, the V gene TRBV9, with D perhaps matching TRBD2 (7 bases). The CDR3 loop spans 15 amino acids. V lost 3 bases and J lost 4, with 14 bases in between. In germline, CDR1 is SGDLS, CDR2 YYNGEE. CDR3 nucleotides: TGTGCCAGCAGCGGGGGGGGCGAAGGATACAATGAGCAGTTCTTC. As protein: CASSGGGEGYNEQFF.

This clonotype appeared many times. The chain has TRBV12-5 and TRBJ2-7, with TRBD1 identical over 9 bases. This CDR3 is built from 16 residues. Germline V gene lookup returns CDR1 LGHNT and CDR2 FRNRAP. After removal of 1 base from V and 2 bases from J, the junction contained 6 bases not matched to a gene. CDR3 in DNA: TGTGCTAGTGGTTTGGCCCCGGACAGGGGCACCTACGAGCAGTACTTC. It encodes CASGLAPDRGTYEQYF.

The V call is TRBV30, the J call TRBJ2-1; D might be TRBD2 (5 bases). Germline CDR1 reads GTSNPN; CDR2 reads SVGIG (reference sequence). The CDR3 spans 16 residues. With 3 bases removed from V and 2 bases from J, the gap between germline ends came to 17 bases. CDR3 nucleotides: TGTGCCTGGAGCCCAAGTTCGGGGAGCCCCTACAATGAGCAGTTCTTC. It specifies CAWSPSSGSPYNEQFF.

This chain joins TRBV3-1 and TRBJ2-3; 9 nucleotides align to TRBD2. Trimming at V came to 0 bases and at J to 9 bases, leaving 10 bases not matched to a gene. Germline lookup yields CDR1 LGHDT and CDR2 YNNKEL (reference sequence). The CDR3 runs 16 residues. CDR3 coding DNA: TGTGCCAGCAGCCAAGAGCCTGCTGGCGGGAGGGAAACGCAGTATTTT. Residues: CASSQEPAGGRETQYF.

In this sample, this clonotype turned up many times. This rearrangement joins TRBV27 to TRBJ1-1, with 7 bases that match TRBD1. CDR1 and CDR2 from the germline V gene are MNHEY and SMNVEV (reference sequence). Trimming removed 2 bases from V and 3 bases from J; junction bases left unmatched: 6. CDR3 size: 15 residues. The CDR3 loop is CASSLGGGPYTEAFF. The DNA for the CDR3 is TGTGCCAGCAGTTTAGGAGGGGGCCCGTACACTGAAGCTTTCTTT.

This clonotype was counted at least ten times. This chain links TRBV20-1 with TRBJ2-3, with TRBD2 as a possible D gene (5 bases). The CDR3 loop spans 13 amino acids. The V end was cut by 0 bases, the J end by 2 bases, with 6 bases between. CDR1 is DFQATT, CDR2 SNEGSKA, per germline (reference sequence). CDR3 sequence reads: CSARELDTDTQYF. CDR3 in DNA: TGCAGTGCTAGAGAACTAGACACAGATACGCAGTATTTT.

In this sample, this clonotype turned up many times. The J gene is TRBJ2-5, the V gene TRBV20-1; 9 positions agree with TRBD2. Germline trimming cut 0 bases from V and 5 bases from J; bases unmatched to any gene: 1. The CDR3 is 13 residues long. Germline V CDR1 and CDR2: DFQATT, SNEGSKA (reference sequence). The CDR3, as DNA: TGCAGTGCTAGAGATGCGGGGGGGGAGACCCAGTACTTC. Translated: CSARDAGGETQYF.

This clonotype was counted ten times or more. The chain combines TRBV10-3 with TRBJ2-3; tentative D call: TRBD1 (7 bases). The CDR3 is 14 residues long. With 7 bases removed from V and 4 bases from J, the gap between germline ends came to 15 bases. From germline, CDR1 is ENHRY and CDR2 SYGVKD. The chain's CDR3 is CAIKDQGGADTQYF. In nucleotides, the CDR3 is TGTGCCATCAAGGACCAGGGGGGCGCAGATACGCAGTATTTT.

This clonotype was observed at least ten times. The chain combines TRBV7-9 with TRBJ2-5, with a possible D match to TRBD1 (6 bases). The CDR3 consists of 15 residues. Germline values: CDR1 SEHNR, CDR2 FQNEAQ (reference sequence). Trimming removed 4 bases at V and 2 bases at J, with 14 bases between. The CDR3 is CASSSRDKIQETQYF. As DNA, the CDR3 is TGTGCCAGCAGCTCCCGGGACAAGATACAAGAGACCCAGTACTTC.

The table lists this clonotype with many counts. The rearrangement joins TRBV28 to TRBJ1-5; 7 bases are a match to TRBD1. The CDR3 loop spans 13 amino acids. Germline-derived CDR1 and CDR2 are MDHEN and SYDVKM. The trim removed 6 bases at V and 5 bases at J, leaving 4 bases unmatched. The CDR3 sequence is CASRRQGDQPQHF. DNA of the CDR3: TGTGCCAGCAGGAGACAGGGAGATCAGCCCCAGCATTTT.

The gene calls are TRBV3-1 and TRBJ2-1, with D tentatively TRBD2 (5 bases). Trimming cost V 6 bases and J 7 bases, with 16 bases left between them. The germline V gene has CDR1 LGHDT and CDR2 YNNKEL (reference sequence). There are 14 residues in the CDR3. CDR3 loop: CASRSEPGINEQFF. CDR3 bases: TGTGCCAGCAGATCGGAACCGGGGATAAATGAGCAGTTCTTC.

Ten or more counts support this clonotype. The chain couples TRBV6-2 or TRBV6-3 to TRBJ1-1; D might be TRBD1 (6 bases). This CDR3 has 14 residues. CDR1 is MNHEY, CDR2 SVGEGT, per germline. The V and J ends lost 4 bases and 4 bases respectively, with 13 bases between them. CDR3 sequence reads: CASSSRQVLTEAFF. The CDR3 region has the DNA TGTGCCAGCAGTTCACGACAGGTACTCACTGAAGCTTTCTTT.

The chain combines TRBV28 with TRBJ1-3, with 7 positions matching TRBD1. The germline gives CDR1 MDHEN, CDR2 SYDVKM. This CDR3 region has 15 residues. V dropped 3 bases and J dropped 4; count of bases not matched to a gene: 6. The CDR3 nucleotides read TGTGCCAGCAGTTTTGAGGGGGCACCCGGAAACACCATATATTTT. This translates into CASSFEGAPGNTIYF.

This clonotype has ten or more counts. The chain couples TRBV28 to TRBJ1-6; D gene uncertain. Germline CDR1 is MDHEN and CDR2 is SYDVKM. This CDR3 region has 14 residues. Trimming stripped 3 bases from V and 11 bases from J, with 14 bases between. The CDR3 sequence is CASSFTSGRTPLHF. In DNA, the CDR3 is TGTGCCAGCAGTTTTACATCGGGCCGAACACCCCTCCACTTT.

There are many counts of this clonotype. The rearrangement joins TRBV12-3 or TRBV12-4 to TRBJ1-1; the D gene is possibly TRBD1 (5 bases). Trimming stripped 2 bases from V and 7 bases from J, with 14 bases between. The CDR3 runs to 14 residues. Here the CDR3 reads CASSLQAGSNEAFF. Here the CDR3 DNA reads TGTGCCAGCAGTTTACAGGCAGGGTCCAATGAAGCTTTCTTT.

In this sample, this clonotype turned up a few times. A much larger clonotype is one base distant, so this may be a read error. This rearrangement joins TRBV6-1 to TRBJ1-1; 8 bases agree with TRBD1. V shed 5 bases, J shed 3 bases, and the junction held 11 bases outside the gene matches. CDR1 and CDR2 (germline): MNHNS, SASEGT. This CDR3 is 16 amino acids long. CDR3 in amino acids: CASSKHPGGKDTEAFF. CDR3 bases: TGTGCCAGCAGTAAGCATCCAGGGGGCAAAGACACTGAAGCTTTCTTT.

About this clonotype: A read error may be the cause here, since a much bigger clone is one base away. The chain combines TRBV6-1 with TRBJ2-7, with D uncertain. Trimming pared 6 bases from V and 5 bases from J, leaving 8 bases between. The CDR3 consists of 11 residues. CDR1 is MNHNS, CDR2 SASEGT, per germline. As DNA, the CDR3 is TGTGCCAGCAGGTCGTGGAACGAGCAGTACTTC. Translating gives CASRSWNEQYF.

At least ten counts were recorded for this clonotype. This chain connects TRBV4-2 to TRBJ2-7, with TRBD1 matching 11 bases. CDR1 is LGHNA and CDR2 is YNFKEQ in the germline V gene. V gave up 3 bases and J gave up 3 bases; unmatched junction bases: 4. The CDR3 sequence is 15 residues long. CDR3 region: CASSQGQGGNYEQYF. CDR3 DNA sequence: TGTGCCAGCAGCCAGGGACAGGGGGGAAACTACGAGCAGTACTTC.

This clonotype was recorded at least ten times. The chain joins TRBV12-3 or TRBV12-4 to TRBJ1-2; unclear D gene. This CDR3 has 14 amino acids. Trimming left V 1 base short and J 2 bases short, with 8 bases between. The CDR3 DNA reads TGTGCCAGCAGTTTAGACGGGGTGAACTATGGCTACACCTTC. Translation: CASSLDGVNYGYTF.